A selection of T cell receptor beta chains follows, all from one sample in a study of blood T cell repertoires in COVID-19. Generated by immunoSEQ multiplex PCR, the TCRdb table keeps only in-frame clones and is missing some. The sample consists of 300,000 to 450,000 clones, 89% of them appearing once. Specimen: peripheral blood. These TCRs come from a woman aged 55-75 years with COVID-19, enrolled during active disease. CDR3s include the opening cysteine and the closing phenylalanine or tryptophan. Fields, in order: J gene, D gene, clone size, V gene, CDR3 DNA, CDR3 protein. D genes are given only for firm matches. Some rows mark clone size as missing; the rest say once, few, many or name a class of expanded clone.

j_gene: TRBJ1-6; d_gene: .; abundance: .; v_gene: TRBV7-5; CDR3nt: TGTGCCAGAAGCTGGACAGTTTCCTCCCTTTTATATAATTCACCCCTCCACTTT; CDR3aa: CARSWTVSSLLYNSPLHF
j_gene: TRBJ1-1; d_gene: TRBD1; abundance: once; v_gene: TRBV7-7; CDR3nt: TGTGCTAGCAGCCCAAGACAGGGGGCATTGGCTGAAGCTTTCTTT; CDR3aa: CASSPRQGALAEAFF
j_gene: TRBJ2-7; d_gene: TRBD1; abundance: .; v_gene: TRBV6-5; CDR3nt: TGTGCCAGCAAAGGGGCAGGGGGCCACGAGCAGTACTTC; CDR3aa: CASKGAGGHEQYF
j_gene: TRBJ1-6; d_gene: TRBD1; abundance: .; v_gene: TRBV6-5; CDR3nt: TGTGCCAGCAGTATCCACAGGGGTGATTCACCCCTCCACTTT; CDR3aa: CASSIHRGDSPLHF
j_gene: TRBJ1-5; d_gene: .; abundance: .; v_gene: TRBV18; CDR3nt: TGTGCCAGCTCACCAATTAAACATAGCAATCAGCCCCAGCATTTT; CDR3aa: CASSPIKHSNQPQHF
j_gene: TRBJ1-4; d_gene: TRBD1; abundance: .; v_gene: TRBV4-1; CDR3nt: TGCGCCAGCAGCCAGACAGGGGGCAGAGAAAAACTGTTTTTT; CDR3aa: CASSQTGGREKLFF
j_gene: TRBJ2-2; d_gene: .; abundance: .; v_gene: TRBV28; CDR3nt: TGTGCCAGCAGTGACACAGGGGGGGTTTCGAACACCGGGGAGCTGTTTTTT; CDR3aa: CASSDTGGVSNTGELFF
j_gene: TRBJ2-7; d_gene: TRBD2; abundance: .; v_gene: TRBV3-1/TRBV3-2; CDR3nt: TGTGCCAGCAGCCTAGCGGGGGGCTCACGCTACGAGCAGTACTTC; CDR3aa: CASSLAGGSRYEQYF
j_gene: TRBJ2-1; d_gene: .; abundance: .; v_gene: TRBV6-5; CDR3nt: TGTGCCAGCAGTTACGGGAGCCCTTGGGGTGAGCAGTTCTTC; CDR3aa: CASSYGSPWGEQFF
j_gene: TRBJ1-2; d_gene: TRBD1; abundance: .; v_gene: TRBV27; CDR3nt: TGTGCCAGCAGTTTATGGGGACAGGGGGCCTATGGCTACACCTTC; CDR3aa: CASSLWGQGAYGYTF
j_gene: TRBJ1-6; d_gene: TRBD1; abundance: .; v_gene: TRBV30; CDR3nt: TGTGCCTGGAGTGGGTCAGGGGGAAATTCACCCCTCCACTTT; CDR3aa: CAWSGSGGNSPLHF
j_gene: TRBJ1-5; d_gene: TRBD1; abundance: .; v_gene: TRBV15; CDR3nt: TGTGCCACCAGCCAAGGGCAGGGGGATCAGCCCCAGCATTTT; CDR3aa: CATSQGQGDQPQHF
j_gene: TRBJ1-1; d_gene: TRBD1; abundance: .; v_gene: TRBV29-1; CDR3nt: TGCAGCGTTGGGGGACAGATGTACACTGAAGCTTTCTTT; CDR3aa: CSVGGQMYTEAFF
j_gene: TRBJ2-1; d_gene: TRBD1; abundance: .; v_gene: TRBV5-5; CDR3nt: TGTGCCAGCAGCCCCGGTCCGAGACAGGGCTTCTCCTACAATGAGCAGTTCTTC; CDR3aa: CASSPGPRQGFSYNEQFF
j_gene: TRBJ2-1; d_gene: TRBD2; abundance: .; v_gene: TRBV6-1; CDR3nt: TGTGCCAGCAGTGAACGGGAGCGGGGGGTCTACAATGAGCAGTTCTTC; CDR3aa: CASSERERGVYNEQFF
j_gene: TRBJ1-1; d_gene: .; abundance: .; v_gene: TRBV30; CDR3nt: TGTGCCTGGGCAGGGCCCATAAACACTGAAGCTTTCTTT; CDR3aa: CAWAGPINTEAFF
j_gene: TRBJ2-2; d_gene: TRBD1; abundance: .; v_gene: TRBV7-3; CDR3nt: TGTGCCAGCAGCTTACAAGGGGGCGCGAACACCGGGGAGCTGTTTTTT; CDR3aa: CASSLQGGANTGELFF
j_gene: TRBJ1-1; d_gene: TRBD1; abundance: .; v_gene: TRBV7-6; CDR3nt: TGTGCCAGCAGCCCAGGACAGGGTATGAACACTGAAGCTTTCTTT; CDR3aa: CASSPGQGMNTEAFF
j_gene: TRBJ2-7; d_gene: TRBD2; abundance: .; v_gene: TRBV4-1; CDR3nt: TGCGCCAGCAGTCTCGGACTAGCGATTACCTACGAGCAGTACTTC; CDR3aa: CASSLGLAITYEQYF
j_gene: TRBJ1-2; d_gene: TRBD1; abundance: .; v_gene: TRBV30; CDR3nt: TGTGCCTGGGACACAGGGGGCGTTCTCCGGGATGGCTACACCTTC; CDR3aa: CAWDTGGVLRDGYTF